Below, 27 T cell receptor beta chains from the same sample are listed, as sequenced in a study of blood T cell repertoires in COVID-19. Sequencing was performed with immunoSEQ multiplex PCR; in TCRdb, only in-frame clones are kept and a portion is missing. The table records 400,000 to 550,000 clones, 87% of them present only once. Sequenced sample: PBMCs or T cells enriched from blood (not recorded which). The origin of the receptors is a young woman with acute COVID-19.

The CDR3 loop is CSVPRRGWNEQFF. DNA for the CDR3: TGCAGCGTCCCTCGGCGAGGGTGGAATGAGCAGTTCTTC. The chain is built from TRBV29-1 and TRBJ2-1; possibly TRBD2 for D (5 bases). The length of the CDR3 is 13 residues. Germline loops: CDR1 SQVTM, CDR2 ANQGSEA. The V end was cut by 6 bases, the J end by 7 bases, with 16 bases between.

This clone appeared a single time. This chain joins TRBV27 and TRBJ1-1; D gene unclear. V lost 3 bases and J lost 4, with 12 bases in between. This CDR3 spans 14 amino acids. Germline V lookup: CDR1 MNHEY, CDR2 SMNVEV (reference sequence). DNA for the CDR3: TGTGCCAGCAGTTTTTGGAGGGATACCACTGAAGCTTTCTTT. It specifies CASSFWRDTTEAFF.

The genes are TRBV7-2 and TRBJ2-2; perhaps TRBD2 as D (5 bases). CDR3 length equals 15 residues. V lost 0 bases and J lost 3, with 8 bases in between. Germline V gene lookup returns CDR1 SGHTA and CDR2 FQGNSA. As DNA, the CDR3 is TGTGCCAGCAGCTTAGCTCTAGCCGACACCGGGGAGCTGTTTTTT. It translates to CASSLALADTGELFF.

This clone has more than one count but fewer than ten. The chain links TRBV6-5 to TRBJ1-2; 9 bases align to TRBD1. The length of the CDR3 is 15 residues. Germline trimming cut 6 bases from V and 5 bases from J; bases unmatched to any gene: 10. The germline V gene encodes CDR1 MNHEY and CDR2 SVGAGI. The CDR3 nucleotides are TGTGCCAGCAGCAAAGTAGACAGGGGGGGATATGGCTACACCTTC. Its protein product is CASSKVDRGGYGYTF.

The chain uses TRBV5-1 and TRBJ1-2; 7 bases map to TRBD1. The CDR3 has 15 amino acids. Per germline, CDR1 SGHRS and CDR2 YFSETQ. The V and J ends lost 1 base and 5 bases, in that order; junction bases with no gene match: 8. The CDR3 DNA reads TGCGCCAGCAGCTTGACGGGACAGAGTGGATATGGCTACACCTTC. Encoded protein: CASSLTGQSGYGYTF.

This clone has more than one count but fewer than ten. The chain couples TRBV5-4 to TRBJ2-1; the D gene is possibly TRBD2 (5 bases). In germline, CDR1 is SGHNT, CDR2 YYREEE (reference sequence). V shed 5 bases and J shed 7 bases, with 7 bases lying between them. The CDR3 has 11 residues. The CDR3 nucleotides are TGTGCCAGCAGTACTAGGAATGAGCAGTTCTTC. This translates into CASSTRNEQFF.

The table lists this clone with a count of one. The chain is built from TRBV2 and TRBJ2-2, with unresolved D. Trimming shortened V by 6 bases and J by 4 bases, and 12 bases separated the two germline ends. This CDR3 comprises 14 residues. CDR1 and CDR2 from the germline V gene are SNHLY and FYNNEI. CDR3 bases: TGTGCCAGCAGGGGCAACACGCCCACCGGGGAGCTGTTTTTT. Its translation: CASRGNTPTGELFF.

The V and J genes are TRBV27 and TRBJ2-3; perhaps TRBD2 as D (5 bases). V shed 3 bases and J shed 5 bases, with 15 bases lying between them. Germline CDR1 reads MNHEY; CDR2 reads SMNVEV (reference sequence). The CDR3 sequence is 15 residues long. CDR3 nucleotide sequence: TGTGCCAGCAGTTTGGTGGGAGAGGGCGGAGATACGCAGTATTTT. The encoded protein is CASSLVGEGGDTQYF.

V usage is TRBV7-9 and J usage is TRBJ2-7; D unclear. The germline V gene has CDR1 SEHNR and CDR2 FQNEAQ (reference sequence). The CDR3 has 12 amino acids. Trimming left V 4 bases short and J 7 bases short, with 11 bases between. CDR3 in DNA: TGTGCCAGCAGCTACCAGGTTGTGGAGCAGTACTTC. It codes for CASSYQVVEQYF.

V gene TRBV29-1 combines with J gene TRBJ1-1, with TRBD1 as a possible D gene (5 bases). Trimming removed 5 bases at V and 5 bases at J, with 12 bases between. Germline CDR1 SQVTM, CDR2 ANQGSEA. The CDR3 length is 12 residues. The CDR3 DNA sequence: TGCAGCGTTACCAGGGTTACTACTGAAGCTTTCTTT. Translation gives CSVTRVTTEAFF. Full variable domain (missing parts from reference TRBV29-1 and TRBJ1-1): SAVISQKPSRDICQRGTSLTIQCQVDSQVTMMFWYRQQPGQSLTLIATANQGSEATYESGFVIDKFPISRPNLTFSTLTVSNMSPEDSSIYLCSVTRVTTEAFFGQGTRLTVV.

The V and J genes are TRBV9 and TRBJ2-3; TRBD2 matches 8 bases. The germline V gene encodes CDR1 SGDLS and CDR2 YYNGEE. CDR3 length equals 15 residues. V dropped 7 bases and J dropped 1; count of bases not matched to a gene: 8. The CDR3 DNA reads TGTGCCAGCGGTGGGCTAGCGGGCCGCACAGATACGCAGTATTTT. Translation: CASGGLAGRTDTQYF.

J is TRBJ1-2 and V is TRBV7-2; D may be TRBD1 (6 bases). V lost 3 bases, J lost 7 bases, and 9 bases lay in between. CDR1 is SGHTA and CDR2 is FQGNSA in the germline V gene. The length of the CDR3 is 12 residues. CDR3 DNA: TGTGCCAGCAGCTTTACAGGGAGTGGCTACACCTTC. Translating it yields CASSFTGSGYTF. Based on the CDR3 plus reference TRBV7-2 and TRBJ1-2, the full variable domain is GAGVSQSPSNKVTEKGKDVELRCDPISGHTALYWYRQSLGQGLEFLIYFQGNSAPDKSGLPSDRFSAERTGGSVSTLTIQRTQQEDSAVYLCASSFTGSGYTFGSGTRLTVV.

The genes are TRBV19 and TRBJ2-1; 9 nucleotides agree with TRBD2. V lost 5 bases, J lost 4 bases, and 9 bases stayed unmatched. The CDR3 totals 16 residues. Germline V gene data show CDR1 as LNHDA and CDR2 as SQIVND (reference sequence). The CDR3 coding sequence is TGTGCCAGTAGTCTTAGCGGGAGCGGGTGGTACAATGAGCAGTTCTTC. Encoded protein: CASSLSGSGWYNEQFF.

This clone was detected a few times. The V call is TRBV9, the J call TRBJ1-6, with TRBD1 matching over 11 bases. The V gene's germline CDR1 is SGDLS and CDR2 YYNGEE. Losses at the gene ends were 0 bases for V and 9 bases for J; bases not matched to a gene: 2. The CDR3 extends over 15 amino acids. CDR3 sequence (DNA): TGTGCCAGCAGCGTAGGGACAGGGGGCAGTTCACCCCTCCACTTT. Translation: CASSVGTGGSSPLHF.

V is TRBV2 and J is TRBJ1-4, with TRBD1 matching over 11 bases. V lost 6 bases to trimming and J lost 10 bases; unmatched junction nucleotides: 4. Per germline, CDR1 SNHLY and CDR2 FYNNEI. This CDR3 is 13 amino acids long. The CDR3 coding sequence is TGTGCCAGCAGGATCGGGACAGGGGGAAAACTGTTTTTT. Encoded protein: CASRIGTGGKLFF.

CDR3 amino acids: CASSKGEGGPTPNYGYTF. In nucleotides, the CDR3 is TGTGCCAGCAGCAAAGGGGAGGGAGGGCCAACTCCTAACTATGGCTACACCTTC. The gene calls are TRBV21-1 and TRBJ1-2. TRBV21-1 is flagged as a pseudogene. The CDR3 spans 18 residues.

The chain joins TRBV4-3 to TRBJ2-1; 7 bases agree with TRBD2. Germline CDR1 is LGHNA and CDR2 is YSLEER. The CDR3 is 17 residues long. J was trimmed by 4 bases and V by 2 bases; bases with no gene match: 11. DNA for the CDR3: TGCGCCAGCAGCCAAAGCGTACTAGTGGGGGGGTACAATGAGCAGTTCTTC. Translated: CASSQSVLVGGYNEQFF.

The CDR3 region is CASRLSSGNTIYF. As DNA, the CDR3 is TGTGCCAGCAGACTGAGCTCTGGAAACACCATATATTTT. The chain carries TRBV6-5 and TRBJ1-3; no clear D gene. Per the germline V gene, CDR1 is MNHEY and CDR2 is SVGAGI. The CDR3 is 13 amino acids. V lost 6 bases, J lost 0 bases, and 6 bases lay in between.

The J gene is TRBJ1-2, the V gene TRBV4-3, with D unresolved. The germline V gene encodes CDR1 LGHNA and CDR2 YSLEER. V was clipped by 0 bases and J by 4 bases, with 9 bases between them. The CDR3 consists of 14 residues. The CDR3: CASSQEEMGYGYTF. For the CDR3, the DNA is TGCGCCAGCAGCCAAGAGGAGATGGGCTATGGCTACACCTTC.

The rearrangement joins TRBV29-1 to TRBJ2-4; possibly TRBD1 for D (6 bases). CDR3 length: 15 residues. In germline, CDR1 is SQVTM, CDR2 ANQGSEA. Deletions cut 7 bases from V and 2 bases from J, with 18 bases between. The CDR3 DNA sequence: TGCAGCGCCGGCTGGGGGCCGGGGTCCAAAAACATTCAGTACTTC. Translated, it gives CSAGWGPGSKNIQYF.

The CDR3 region has the DNA TGTGCCAGCAGCCAAGGCCAGGGGAGTCTCTATGGCTACACCTTC. This gives the protein CASSQGQGSLYGYTF. The chain links TRBV3-1 (or the pseudogene TRBV3-2) to TRBJ1-2; tentatively, D is TRBD1 (6 bases). Trimming removed 1 base from V and 4 bases from J, with 13 bases in between. The CDR3 is 15 amino acids. Germline V lookup: CDR1 LGHDT, CDR2 YNNKEL (reference sequence).

J is TRBJ1-2 and V is TRBV5-5, with D possibly TRBD1 on 6 matching bases. Germline CDR1 SGHKS, CDR2 YYEKEE (reference sequence). Trimming took off 4 bases at V and 1 base at J, with 14 bases between the two ends. The CDR3 is made up of 15 amino acids. The CDR3 loop reads CASSSNREFNYGYTF. The CDR3 DNA follows: TGTGCCAGCAGCAGTAACAGGGAGTTTAACTATGGCTACACCTTC.

This chain links TRBV18 with TRBJ1-2; weak D call: TRBD1 (6 bases). The V end was cut by 2 bases, the J end by 4 bases, with 14 bases between. The germline V gene encodes CDR1 KGHSH and CDR2 LQKENI. The CDR3 contains 15 residues. Here the CDR3 DNA reads TGTGCCAGCTCACCAGGATCGGACAGCACCTATGGCTACACCTTC. Protein sequence: CASSPGSDSTYGYTF. The full variable domain, with the rest looked up from reference TRBV18 and TRBJ1-2, is NAGVMQNPRHLVRRRGQEARLRCSPMKGHSHVYWYRQLPEEGLKFMVYLQKENIIDESGMPKERFSAEFPKEGPSILRIQQVVRGDSAAYFCASSPGSDSTYGYTFGSGTRLTVV.

The count of this clone is one. The chain carries TRBV5-1 and TRBJ1-1; D gene unclear. This CDR3 has 14 amino acids. The V gene's germline CDR1 is SGHRS and CDR2 YFSETQ. V gave up 4 bases and J gave up 6 bases, with 16 bases separating them. The CDR3 spells CASSIGEGRAEAFF. CDR3 nucleotide sequence: TGCGCCAGCAGCATAGGAGAAGGGAGGGCTGAAGCTTTCTTT.

The chain carries TRBV6-5 and TRBJ1-2; D perhaps matches TRBD1 (5 bases). Germline CDR1 and CDR2: MNHEY and SVGAGI. The CDR3 contains 12 residues. Trimming took off 0 bases at V and 8 bases at J, with 7 bases between the two ends. The CDR3 protein is CASSYSEGGYTF. The CDR3, as DNA: TGTGCCAGCAGTTACTCGGAGGGGGGCTACACCTTC.

Only a few counts were recorded for this clone. This chain connects TRBV2 to TRBJ2-7; D is possibly TRBD2 (5 bases). The germline CDR1 and CDR2 sequences are SNHLY and FYNNEI. The CDR3 covers 12 residues. V was pared by 8 bases and J by 3 bases, with 11 bases between. The CDR3 loop is CASHRGLYEQYF. The CDR3 nucleotides are TGTGCCAGCCATAGAGGGCTCTACGAGCAGTACTTC.

The chain employs TRBV6-5 and TRBJ2-2; no reliable D call. Germline V gene data show CDR1 as MNHEY and CDR2 as SVGAGI. Trimming removed 2 bases at V and 1 base at J, with 8 bases between. The CDR3 contains 15 residues. The CDR3 region is CASSYPRENTGELFF. As DNA, the CDR3 is TGTGCCAGCAGTTACCCGAGAGAGAACACCGGGGAGCTGTTTTTT.